These 30 T cell receptor beta chains came from one sample sequenced in a study of CD8 T cells in Susac syndrome. RNA, at about 0.45 to 1 ug, was reverse transcribed with random hexamers. MiXCR was run by TCRdb on the immunoSEQ multiplex PCR reads, yielding one entry per CDR3 protein. The sample includes some 300,000 distinct CDR3 sequences, approximately 85% of them seen just once. Input material: CD8+ T cells from PBMCs. Source of these receptors: a human donor with multiple sclerosis.

This clonotype was detected a few times. This chain joins TRBV7-6 and TRBJ2-1; TRBD2 aligns across 9 bases. This CDR3 has 15 residues. With 5 bases clipped from V and 3 bases from J, the junction kept 5 bases outside the gene matches. Germline V gene lookup returns CDR1 SGHVS and CDR2 FNYEAQ. The CDR3: CASSPGTSLYNEQFF. The CDR3 DNA sequence: TGTGCCAGCAGCCCCGGGACTAGCCTCTACAATGAGCAGTTCTTC.

This chain joins TRBV28 and TRBJ2-2; the D is unclear. Trimming pared 1 base from V and 4 bases from J, leaving 7 bases between. Germline V gene lookup returns CDR1 MDHEN and CDR2 SYDVKM. The CDR3 length is 14 residues. The CDR3 sequence is CASSLFRVTGELFF. DNA for the CDR3: TGTGCCAGCAGTTTATTTCGCGTCACCGGGGAGCTGTTTTTT.

The chain is built from TRBV20-1 and TRBJ2-7; D gene uncertain. Germline lookup yields CDR1 DFQATT and CDR2 SNEGSKA (reference sequence). The CDR3 covers 13 residues. V was pared by 2 bases and J by 2 bases, with 10 bases between. DNA for the CDR3: TGCAGTGCTAGAATTGCAGGAGCCTACGAGCAGTACTTC. This codes for CSARIAGAYEQYF.

This sequence joins TRBV5-1 and TRBJ1-1; D might be TRBD1 (5 bases). From germline, CDR1 is SGHRS and CDR2 YFSETQ. V was pared by 0 bases and J by 1 base, with 13 bases between. This CDR3 spans 16 amino acids. CDR3 amino acids: CASSLEFGGGNTEAFF. CDR3 nucleotide sequence: TGCGCCAGCAGCTTGGAGTTTGGGGGAGGGAACACTGAAGCTTTCTTT.

J is TRBJ1-3 and V is TRBV27, with TRBD1 as a possible D gene (6 bases). V was clipped by 2 bases and J by 3 bases, with 11 bases between them. This CDR3 comprises 15 residues. Per germline, CDR1 MNHEY and CDR2 SMNVEV (reference sequence). The CDR3, as DNA: TGTGCCAGCAGTTTAACGGGGGCTATTGGAAACACCATATATTTT. Translated: CASSLTGAIGNTIYF.

V and J are TRBV27 and TRBJ2-5; D ambiguous. The germline V and J ends were trimmed by 0 bases and 5 bases, with 10 bases remaining between them. This CDR3 spans 14 amino acids. From germline, CDR1 is MNHEY and CDR2 SMNVEV (reference sequence). The CDR3 sequence: CASSLSPSGETQYF. The CDR3 bases are TGTGCCAGCAGTTTATCCCCTTCAGGCGAGACCCAGTACTTC.

In its sample, this clonotype was seen once. The chain recombines TRBV9 with TRBJ2-1, with 11 bases fitting TRBD2. V trimming: 3 bases; J trimming: 0 bases; junction bases outside the gene matches: 8. The CDR3 is 18 residues long. Germline V CDR1 and CDR2: SGDLS, YYNGEE. The CDR3 reads CASSETSGAPSSYNEQFF. CDR3 nucleotide sequence: TGTGCCAGCAGCGAGACTAGCGGGGCCCCTAGCTCCTACAATGAGCAGTTCTTC.

This chain connects TRBV6-1 to TRBJ2-5; D gene unclear. The CDR3 length is 15 residues. From germline, CDR1 is MNHNS and CDR2 SASEGT. The ends were cut back, 2 bases at V and 2 bases at J, with 12 bases in the middle. CDR3 loop: CASSESPQLQETQYF. The CDR3 region has the DNA TGTGCCAGCAGTGAAAGCCCGCAGTTACAAGAGACCCAGTACTTC.

The gene calls are TRBV24-1 and TRBJ2-2, with 11 bases identical to TRBD2. CDR3 length equals 18 residues. J lost 2 bases, V lost 4 bases, and 8 bases had no gene match. CDR1 and CDR2 (germline): KGHDR, SFDVKD. The CDR3 DNA sequence: TGTGCCACCAGTGACCCTCATCGACTAGCGGGAAACACCGGGGAGCTGTTTTTT. Translated: CATSDPHRLAGNTGELFF.

The rearrangement links TRBV4-3 to TRBJ2-1; D uncertain. The germline CDR1 and CDR2 sequences are LGHNA and YSLEER. Deletions cut 1 base from V and 4 bases from J, with 11 bases between. CDR3 size: 15 residues. In nucleotides, the CDR3 is TGCGCCAGCAGCCAAGGGGCCTCGACATACAATGAGCAGTTCTTC. It translates to CASSQGASTYNEQFF.

This sequence joins TRBV7-6 and TRBJ2-7, with D perhaps TRBD2 (6 bases). This CDR3 has 15 amino acids. Germline CDR1 and CDR2: SGHVS and FNYEAQ. V dropped 4 bases and J dropped 3 bases, with 16 bases sitting between them. CDR3 sequence reads: CASSSKWGLYYEQYF. CDR3 nucleotide sequence: TGTGCCAGCAGCTCCAAGTGGGGACTGTACTACGAGCAGTACTTC.

The chain is built from TRBV28 and TRBJ2-5; D is unclear. This CDR3 region has 16 residues. Trimming left V 5 bases short and J 3 bases short, with 19 bases between. The germline V gene encodes CDR1 MDHEN and CDR2 SYDVKM. This CDR3 reads CASSPPESQMKETQYF. In DNA, the CDR3 is TGTGCCAGCAGTCCACCCGAGTCCCAAATGAAAGAGACCCAGTACTTC.

V usage is TRBV5-6 and J usage is TRBJ2-1; D might be TRBD2 (6 bases). V shed 0 bases and J shed 3 bases, with 25 bases lying between them. The CDR3 has 20 residues. The germline V gene encodes CDR1 SGHDT and CDR2 YYEEEE. The CDR3 loop reads CASSLGGIGFSGKGYNEQFF. CDR3 DNA sequence: TGTGCCAGCAGCTTGGGGGGTATAGGCTTTAGCGGAAAAGGCTACAATGAGCAGTTCTTC.

The sample holds one count of this clonotype. The chain carries TRBV29-1 and TRBJ2-3, with 9 bases lining up with TRBD2. The CDR3 covers 18 residues. The V and J ends lost 4 bases and 1 base, in that order; junction bases with no gene match: 15. From germline, CDR1 is SQVTM and CDR2 ANQGSEA. In DNA, the CDR3 is TGCAGCGTTGTAGGATTAGCGGGAGCCGAGGAGGGCACAGATACGCAGTATTTT. It translates to CSVVGLAGAEEGTDTQYF.

The chain combines TRBV6-1 with TRBJ2-4, with D unclear. The CDR3 extends over 17 amino acids. V lost 0 bases to trimming and J lost 0 bases, with 12 bases between them. Germline CDR1 and CDR2: MNHNS and SASEGT. The CDR3 nucleotides read TGTGCCAGCAGTGAAGCGGTGACCACTCTAGCCAAAAACATTCAGTACTTC. Protein: CASSEAVTTLAKNIQYF.

The rearrangement uses TRBV19 and TRBJ2-2, with D unclear. CDR1 LNHDA and CDR2 SQIVND come from the germline V gene (reference sequence). V was pared by 8 bases and J by 1 base, with 8 bases between. This CDR3 is 13 amino acids long. CDR3 nucleotide sequence: TGTGCCAGTGGGGATCTGAACACCGGGGAGCTGTTTTTT. This gives the protein CASGDLNTGELFF.

The rearrangement uses TRBV27 and TRBJ2-1, with no clear D. The ends were cut back, 2 bases at V and 10 bases at J, with 24 bases in the middle. This CDR3 comprises 17 residues. The V gene's germline CDR1 is MNHEY and CDR2 SMNVEV (reference sequence). This CDR3 reads CASSLGPKGPPLGEQFF. The CDR3 nucleotides are TGTGCCAGCAGTTTAGGTCCAAAAGGGCCCCCCCTTGGGGAGCAGTTCTTC.

The rearrangement uses TRBV9 and TRBJ2-1; TRBD2 might be the D (5 bases). The CDR3 is 15 amino acids. V was trimmed by 4 bases and J by 7 bases, leaving 18 bases between them. Germline loops: CDR1 SGDLS, CDR2 YYNGEE. CDR3 DNA sequence: TGTGCCAGCAGCCTAGCCGGAGGAAGCCAAAATGAGCAGTTCTTC. This translates into CASSLAGGSQNEQFF.

Here the CDR3 DNA reads TGCGCCAGCAGCCAGGATTTGACTAGCAGCAGAACCGACAATGAGCAGTTCTTC. It translates to CASSQDLTSSRTDNEQFF. The chain recombines TRBV4-3 with TRBJ2-1, with 7 bases aligning to TRBD2. The V gene end was trimmed by 3 bases and the J gene end by 5 bases; junction bases not matched to a gene: 16. Germline-derived CDR1 and CDR2 are LGHNA and YSLEER. There are 18 residues in the CDR3.

The V and J genes are TRBV20-1 and TRBJ2-1; 8 nucleotides line up with TRBD2. Losses at the gene ends were 3 bases for V and 2 bases for J; bases not matched to a gene: 9. CDR3 length: 16 amino acids. Germline V gene data show CDR1 as DFQATT and CDR2 as SNEGSKA (reference sequence). CDR3 region: CSARLWPGGTYNEQFF. CDR3 nucleotides: TGCAGTGCTAGGTTATGGCCGGGAGGGACCTACAATGAGCAGTTCTTC.

The CDR3 DNA follows: TGCGCCAGCAGTCGTACACAGGGGCGTAACACTGAAGCTTTCTTT. Its protein product is CASSRTQGRNTEAFF. The genes are TRBV4-3 and TRBJ1-1, with 7 bases aligning to TRBD1. V trimming: 6 bases; J trimming: 2 bases; junction bases outside the gene matches: 9. The V gene's germline CDR1 is LGHNA and CDR2 YSLEER. There are 15 residues in the CDR3.

The chain employs TRBV4-1 and TRBJ1-3, with D perhaps TRBD1 (5 bases). The length of the CDR3 is 18 residues. Deletions cut 0 bases from V and 3 bases from J, with 18 bases between. CDR1 and CDR2 (germline): MGHRA, YSYEKL. In nucleotides, the CDR3 is TGCGCCAGCAGCCAAGACGAGGTCCCGAGGGGTTTTGGAAACACCATATATTTT. Encoded protein: CASSQDEVPRGFGNTIYF.

In this sample, this clonotype turned up once. The V call is TRBV7-9, the J call TRBJ1-4, with 10 bases that match TRBD1. The germline V gene has CDR1 SEHNR and CDR2 FQNEAQ (reference sequence). With V trimmed by 3 bases and J by 8 bases, 15 bases remained unmatched. CDR3 length: 18 residues. CDR3 protein: CASSFMASRDRGSEKLFF. The CDR3 DNA follows: TGTGCCAGCAGCTTCATGGCATCCCGGGACAGGGGATCCGAAAAACTGTTTTTT.

The rearrangement links TRBV4-3 to TRBJ2-7; D is undetermined. Germline assignment: CDR1 LGHNA and CDR2 YSLEER. V was pared by 1 base and J by 4 bases, with 14 bases between. This CDR3 is built from 15 residues. The CDR3 loop is CASSQGRTPGYEQYF. The CDR3 DNA is TGCGCCAGCAGCCAAGGAAGGACCCCGGGTTACGAGCAGTACTTC.

The V and J genes are TRBV6-5 and TRBJ2-1; TRBD2 matches at 11 bases. The CDR3 is 15 amino acids. CDR1 is MNHEY and CDR2 is SVGAGI in the germline V gene. V lost 4 bases to trimming and J lost 7 bases; unmatched junction nucleotides: 6. CDR3 amino acids: CASSSLAGGRNEQFF. The CDR3 region has the DNA TGTGCCAGCAGTTCCCTAGCGGGAGGACGGAATGAGCAGTTCTTC.

This clonotype showed up just a few times. The chain carries TRBV7-9 and TRBJ2-5; the D gene is possibly TRBD2 (5 bases). V lost 5 bases and J lost 4, with 14 bases in between. The CDR3 has 14 amino acids. In germline, CDR1 is SEHNR, CDR2 FQNEAQ (reference sequence). The DNA of the CDR3 is TGTGCCAGCAGCCCATTAAGCGCGGGAGAGACCCAGTACTTC. Protein: CASSPLSAGETQYF.

J is TRBJ2-6 and V is TRBV4-1; D not certain. Trimming took 0 bases from V and 4 from J, leaving 16 bases between them. The CDR3 spans 18 residues. The germline gives CDR1 MGHRA, CDR2 YSYEKL. CDR3 in DNA: TGCGCCAGCAGCCAAGATAACGCGGTACTGGAGGGGGCCAACGTCCTGACTTTC. Amino acid sequence: CASSQDNAVLEGANVLTF.

To note about this clonotype: A junction boundary mismatches the germline segment, possibly from a read error. V usage is TRBV24-1 and J usage is TRBJ2-2; D is uncertain. CDR1 and CDR2 (germline): KGHDR, SFDVKD. This CDR3 comprises 12 residues. CDR3 in DNA: TGTGCCTCCAGTGTGGGCACCGGGGAGCTGTTTTTT. It encodes CASSVGTGELFF.

This clonotype has more than one count but fewer than ten. The chain couples TRBV24-1 to TRBJ2-7; 13 nucleotides align to TRBD2. Germline CDR1 KGHDR, CDR2 SFDVKD. Trimming took 4 bases from V and 3 from J; bases not matched to a gene: 2. CDR3 length: 15 residues. DNA for the CDR3: TGTGCCACCAGTGACGGGACTAGCGGGATCTACGAGCAGTACTTC. Translation: CATSDGTSGIYEQYF.

The rearrangement joins TRBV6-2 or TRBV6-3 to TRBJ1-2; the D is unclear. The length of the CDR3 is 19 residues. The V end lost 0 bases, the J end lost 5 bases, and 25 bases lay between the germline ends. Germline values: CDR1 MNHEY, CDR2 SVGEGT. The CDR3 region has the DNA TGTGCCAGCAGTTACTCGCTTAGAATGACACCGTGGACTGATTATGGCTACACCTTC. Translating gives CASSYSLRMTPWTDYGYTF.